Listed below are T cell receptor beta chains from one sample, sequenced in a study of blood T cell repertoires in COVID-19. Produced via immunoSEQ multiplex PCR; TCRdb's table is partial and in-frame only. The data contain about 280,000 clones, 87% of them singletons. The sequenced sample consisted of PBMCs or T cells enriched from blood (not recorded which). These receptors originate from a woman aged 40 to 50 who had recovered from COVID-19. Each CDR3 is given with its conserved first and last residue. Fields, in order: J gene, clone size, D gene, V gene, CDR3 protein, CDR3 DNA. D genes are given only for firm matches. The size field is filled for only some rows; it gives once, few, many or a size class.

J gene: TRBJ1-2
clone size: .
D gene: .
V gene: TRBV7-9
CDR3 protein: CASSPTDSGYTF
CDR3 DNA: TGTGCCAGCAGCCCTACTGACAGTGGCTACACCTTC

J gene: TRBJ2-5
clone size: .
D gene: TRBD2
V gene: TRBV5-8
CDR3 protein: CANNRGRAGETQYF
CDR3 DNA: TGTGCCAACAACCGCGGGAGAGCGGGAGAGACCCAGTACTTC

J gene: TRBJ2-5
clone size: .
D gene: TRBD2
V gene: TRBV29-1
CDR3 protein: CSVGASGTQETQYF
CDR3 DNA: TGCAGCGTTGGGGCCAGCGGGACCCAAGAGACCCAGTACTTC

J gene: TRBJ2-7
clone size: .
D gene: .
V gene: TRBV27
CDR3 protein: CASSPRVGGEQYF
CDR3 DNA: TGTGCCAGCAGCCCTCGGGTGGGAGGCGAGCAGTACTTC

J gene: TRBJ1-1
clone size: many
D gene: TRBD1
V gene: TRBV9
CDR3 protein: CASSVDSGGTEAFF
CDR3 DNA: TGTGCCAGCAGCGTAGATTCAGGGGGAACTGAAGCTTTCTTT

J gene: TRBJ1-5
clone size: once
D gene: TRBD1
V gene: TRBV9
CDR3 protein: CASSSGTGNQPQHF
CDR3 DNA: TGTGCCAGCAGCTCCGGGACAGGGAATCAGCCCCAGCATTTT

J gene: TRBJ2-2
clone size: .
D gene: .
V gene: TRBV7-3
CDR3 protein: CASSLLTGELFF
CDR3 DNA: TGTGCCAGCAGCTTATTAACCGGGGAGCTGTTTTTT

J gene: TRBJ1-4
clone size: .
D gene: .
V gene: TRBV28
CDR3 protein: CASSRNGSGREKLFF
CDR3 DNA: TGTGCCAGCAGCCGTAATGGGTCAGGCAGGGAAAAACTGTTTTTT

J gene: TRBJ1-6
clone size: once
D gene: TRBD1
V gene: TRBV5-1
CDR3 protein: CASSLTGGEGSPLHF
CDR3 DNA: TGCGCCAGCAGCCTGACAGGGGGCGAAGGGTCACCCCTCCACTTT

J gene: TRBJ1-5
clone size: once
D gene: TRBD1
V gene: TRBV7-2
CDR3 protein: CASSLDRGGDQPQHF
CDR3 DNA: TGTGCCAGCAGCTTAGACAGGGGGGGCGATCAGCCCCAGCATTTT

J gene: TRBJ1-5
clone size: .
D gene: .
V gene: TRBV18
CDR3 protein: CASSDQGPQHF
CDR3 DNA: TGTGCCAGCTCGGACCAGGGGCCCCAGCATTTT

J gene: TRBJ1-2
clone size: .
D gene: .
V gene: TRBV19
CDR3 protein: CASSIPGVYGYTF
CDR3 DNA: TGTGCCAGTAGTATCCCAGGGGTCTATGGCTACACCTTC

J gene: TRBJ2-1
clone size: .
D gene: .
V gene: TRBV7-9
CDR3 protein: CASSLAGGTNEQFF
CDR3 DNA: TGTGCCAGCAGCTTAGCGGGAGGCACAAATGAGCAGTTCTTC

J gene: TRBJ1-4
clone size: .
D gene: TRBD1
V gene: TRBV27
CDR3 protein: CARTGQSEKLFF
CDR3 DNA: TGTGCCCGGACAGGTCAAAGCGAAAAACTGTTTTTT

J gene: TRBJ1-2
clone size: .
D gene: TRBD1
V gene: TRBV2
CDR3 protein: CASSRQGDYGYTF
CDR3 DNA: TGTGCCAGCAGCCGACAGGGGGACTATGGCTACACCTTC

J gene: TRBJ1-6
clone size: .
D gene: .
V gene: TRBV19
CDR3 protein: CASSDQAISVNSPLHF
CDR3 DNA: TGTGCCAGTAGCGACCAGGCAATTTCGGTTAATTCACCCCTCCACTTT

J gene: TRBJ1-1
clone size: .
D gene: .
V gene: TRBV11-2
CDR3 protein: CASSLGRTGEAFF
CDR3 DNA: TGTGCCAGCAGCTTAGGGCGAACGGGTGAAGCTTTCTTT

J gene: TRBJ2-1
clone size: .
D gene: TRBD2
V gene: TRBV7-2
CDR3 protein: CASIRTSSGYNEQFF
CDR3 DNA: TGTGCCAGCATCCGAACCTCTAGCGGGTACAATGAGCAGTTCTTC

J gene: TRBJ1-6
clone size: .
D gene: .
V gene: TRBV28
CDR3 protein: CASSLTPPTENNSPLHF
CDR3 DNA: TGTGCCAGCAGTTTAACCCCGCCGACAGAAAATAATTCACCCCTCCACTTT

J gene: TRBJ1-2
clone size: few
D gene: TRBD1
V gene: TRBV5-3
CDR3 protein: CARPAAGDRGPKNYGYTF
CDR3 DNA: TGTGCCAGACCCGCGGCCGGGGACAGGGGCCCCAAGAACTATGGCTACACCTTC

J gene: TRBJ1-5
clone size: .
D gene: .
V gene: TRBV28
CDR3 protein: CASSFGGGREPQHF
CDR3 DNA: TGTGCCAGCAGTTTTGGGGGGGGCAGGGAGCCCCAGCATTTT

J gene: TRBJ1-1
clone size: .
D gene: .
V gene: TRBV28
CDR3 protein: CASSTTLGQPQNTEAFF
CDR3 DNA: TGTGCCAGCAGTACTACACTCGGACAGCCCCAGAACACTGAAGCTTTCTTT

J gene: TRBJ1-5
clone size: .
D gene: .
V gene: TRBV19
CDR3 protein: CASSVGGGGQPQHF
CDR3 DNA: TGTGCCAGTAGCGTGGGTGGAGGCGGTCAGCCCCAGCATTTT

J gene: TRBJ2-7
clone size: .
D gene: .
V gene: TRBV30
CDR3 protein: CACEVPGTLYEQYF
CDR3 DNA: TGTGCCTGTGAGGTCCCCGGGACACTCTACGAGCAGTACTTC

J gene: TRBJ2-5
clone size: .
D gene: TRBD2
V gene: TRBV5-1
CDR3 protein: CASSSGLAGGGETQYF
CDR3 DNA: TGCGCCAGCAGCTCGGGACTAGCGGGAGGCGGGGAGACCCAGTACTTC

J gene: TRBJ1-2
clone size: .
D gene: .
V gene: TRBV28
CDR3 protein: CASSLSPPGGYTF
CDR3 DNA: TGTGCCAGCAGTTTAAGCCCTCCGGGTGGCTACACCTTC

J gene: TRBJ2-6
clone size: .
D gene: TRBD2
V gene: TRBV4-1
CDR3 protein: CASSQGLAGVSGANVLTF
CDR3 DNA: TGCGCCAGCAGCCAGGGACTAGCGGGAGTCTCTGGGGCCAACGTCCTGACTTTC

J gene: TRBJ2-2
clone size: .
D gene: TRBD2
V gene: TRBV2
CDR3 protein: CASLTSEADTGELFF
CDR3 DNA: TGTGCCAGCCTTACTAGCGAGGCTGACACCGGGGAGCTGTTTTTT

J gene: TRBJ2-1
clone size: .
D gene: .
V gene: TRBV20-1
CDR3 protein: CSASVSEQFF
CDR3 DNA: TGCAGTGCTAGTGTGAGTGAGCAGTTCTTC

J gene: TRBJ1-4
clone size: few
D gene: .
V gene: TRBV23-1
CDR3 protein: CASSRPFGSNEKLFF
CDR3 DNA: TGCGCCAGCAGTCGACCCTTCGGGTCTAATGAAAAACTGTTTTTT

J gene: TRBJ1-1
clone size: .
D gene: .
V gene: TRBV28
CDR3 protein: CASSGGLLRTEAFF
CDR3 DNA: TGTGCCAGTTCGGGGGGCCTGCTGAGAACTGAAGCTTTCTTT

J gene: TRBJ1-4
clone size: few
D gene: .
V gene: TRBV7-2
CDR3 protein: CASRRGGGEKLFF
CDR3 DNA: TGTGCCAGCAGAAGGGGAGGGGGTGAAAAACTGTTTTTT

J gene: TRBJ2-3
clone size: .
D gene: TRBD1
V gene: TRBV28
CDR3 protein: CASGLGTDLVWYF
CDR3 DNA: TGTGCCAGCGGCCTAGGGACAGACCTCGTTTGGTATTTT

J gene: TRBJ2-1
clone size: .
D gene: .
V gene: TRBV6-5
CDR3 protein: CASSLREGDEQFF
CDR3 DNA: TGTGCCAGCAGTCTGAGGGAAGGCGATGAGCAGTTCTTC

J gene: TRBJ2-1
clone size: .
D gene: TRBD2
V gene: TRBV2
CDR3 protein: CASNPAGGPFNEQFF
CDR3 DNA: TGTGCCAGCAATCCAGCGGGAGGGCCGTTCAATGAGCAGTTCTTC

J gene: TRBJ1-5
clone size: .
D gene: .
V gene: TRBV7-5
CDR3 protein: CARSSRPRTGGGQPQHF
CDR3 DNA: TGTGCCAGAAGCTCTCGACCCCGGACAGGGGGCGGACAGCCCCAGCATTTT

J gene: TRBJ2-1
clone size: few
D gene: .
V gene: TRBV7-2
CDR3 protein: CASSPTGSYNEQFF
CDR3 DNA: TGTGCCAGCAGCCCCACGGGAAGCTACAATGAGCAGTTCTTC

J gene: TRBJ2-5
clone size: once
D gene: .
V gene: TRBV2
CDR3 protein: CASSEDLARTQYF
CDR3 DNA: TGTGCCAGCAGTGAAGACCTGGCACGGACCCAGTACTTC

J gene: TRBJ2-7
clone size: .
D gene: TRBD2
V gene: TRBV18
CDR3 protein: CASSPGLAPYEQYF
CDR3 DNA: TGTGCCAGCTCACCGGGACTAGCCCCCTACGAGCAGTACTTC

J gene: TRBJ2-7
clone size: .
D gene: TRBD1
V gene: TRBV28
CDR3 protein: CASSYSTQQGATREQYF
CDR3 DNA: TGTGCCAGCAGTTACTCTACTCAACAGGGGGCAACGCGGGAGCAGTACTTC

J gene: TRBJ2-1
clone size: .
D gene: .
V gene: TRBV6-5
CDR3 protein: CASSPGYNEQFF
CDR3 DNA: TGTGCCAGCAGCCCAGGGTACAATGAGCAGTTCTTC

J gene: TRBJ2-2
clone size: .
D gene: .
V gene: TRBV19
CDR3 protein: CASSKYLLTTGELFF
CDR3 DNA: TGTGCCAGTAGTAAATATCTACTCACCACCGGGGAGCTGTTTTTT

J gene: TRBJ2-7
clone size: .
D gene: TRBD2
V gene: TRBV12-3/TRBV12-4
CDR3 protein: CASSPRGINEQYF
CDR3 DNA: TGTGCCAGCAGCCCGCGGGGGATCAACGAGCAGTACTTC

J gene: TRBJ1-2
clone size: .
D gene: .
V gene: TRBV15
CDR3 protein: CATSRVVGVSGYGYTF
CDR3 DNA: TGTGCCACCAGCAGAGTAGTCGGGGTGAGCGGCTATGGCTACACCTTC

J gene: TRBJ2-6
clone size: once
D gene: .
V gene: TRBV7-7
CDR3 protein: CASSPDSPSGANVLTF
CDR3 DNA: TGTGCTAGCAGCCCGGACAGTCCCTCTGGGGCCAACGTCCTGACTTTC

J gene: TRBJ2-3
clone size: .
D gene: .
V gene: TRBV7-3
CDR3 protein: CASSPQGVGLSDTQYF
CDR3 DNA: TGTGCCAGCAGTCCCCAGGGTGTAGGCCTCTCCGATACGCAGTATTTT

J gene: TRBJ2-3
clone size: .
D gene: TRBD2
V gene: TRBV6-5
CDR3 protein: CASSQTSGGDTQYF
CDR3 DNA: TGTGCCAGCAGCCAGACCTCGGGGGGTGATACGCAGTATTTT

J gene: TRBJ2-3
clone size: .
D gene: .
V gene: TRBV5-1
CDR3 protein: CASSLVPSPRTDTQYF
CDR3 DNA: TGCGCCAGCAGCTTGGTTCCTAGCCCCCGCACAGATACGCAGTATTTT

J gene: TRBJ2-7
clone size: .
D gene: TRBD2
V gene: TRBV11-2
CDR3 protein: CASSLDQSSGFPYEQYF
CDR3 DNA: TGTGCCAGCAGCTTAGATCAGTCTAGCGGCTTTCCCTACGAGCAGTACTTC

J gene: TRBJ2-6
clone size: once
D gene: .
V gene: TRBV19
CDR3 protein: CASSLRGSGANVLTF
CDR3 DNA: TGTGCCAGTAGTCTAAGAGGATCCGGGGCCAACGTCCTGACTTTC

J gene: TRBJ2-1
clone size: .
D gene: TRBD2
V gene: TRBV4-2
CDR3 protein: CASSLSGRDNEQFF
CDR3 DNA: TGTGCCAGCAGCCTAAGCGGGAGGGACAATGAGCAGTTCTTC

J gene: TRBJ2-1
clone size: .
D gene: .
V gene: TRBV10-1
CDR3 protein: CATLQVIDSYNEQFF
CDR3 DNA: TGCGCCACGCTACAGGTGATCGACTCCTACAATGAGCAGTTCTTC

J gene: TRBJ1-2
clone size: .
D gene: .
V gene: TRBV6-2/TRBV6-3
CDR3 protein: CASSPWTEIYGYTF
CDR3 DNA: TGTGCCAGCAGTCCGTGGACAGAAATTTATGGCTACACCTTC

J gene: TRBJ2-7
clone size: .
D gene: TRBD1
V gene: TRBV19
CDR3 protein: CASSITGQGAYEQYF
CDR3 DNA: TGTGCCAGTAGTATTACCGGACAGGGGGCCTACGAGCAGTACTTC

J gene: TRBJ1-5
clone size: .
D gene: .
V gene: TRBV28
CDR3 protein: CASAESNQPQHF
CDR3 DNA: TGTGCCAGCGCTGAGAGCAATCAGCCCCAGCATTTT

J gene: TRBJ1-1
clone size: .
D gene: .
V gene: TRBV29-1
CDR3 protein: CSVTPGARGSTEAFF
CDR3 DNA: TGCAGCGTTACTCCAGGGGCGAGGGGGAGCACTGAAGCTTTCTTT

J gene: TRBJ2-2
clone size: .
D gene: TRBD1
V gene: TRBV3-1/TRBV3-2
CDR3 protein: CASRGQGGTGELFF
CDR3 DNA: TGTGCCAGCAGGGGACAGGGGGGGACCGGGGAGCTGTTTTTT